This T cell receptor (beta chain) was documented in a study of human versus mouse CDR3 diversity and MHC coevolution listed by TCRdb under 2017. For context, the study as a whole: The immunoSEQ assay was reported to detect one in 200,000 T cells and to minimize amplification bias from multiplex PCR. Across mouse and human samples, the number of valid reads per sample ranged from about 5.5 x 10^6 to 1.8 x 10^7. Human naive CD4 T cell repertoires were used as a reference for TCR selection on multiple MHC II alleles and were compared with human-TCR-locus transgenic mice carrying single MHC II. The human cohort was made up of three healthy volunteer blood donors, who at collection were aged 30 to 39, 40 to 49 and 60 to 69, one donor in each range.

Germline trimming amounts to 6 bases on V and 3 bases on J, with 5 as the count of junction bases outside the gene matches. From the cysteine up to the phenylalanine, the CDR3 has a length of 15 residues. The CDR3 DNA has 45 bases and is translated from base 1. CDR1 and CDR2 (SNHLY, FYNNEI) derive from the germline V gene. Findings and caveats that apply to the study as a whole: On average, humans had more CDR3 deletions and insertions than mice, indicating greater exonuclease and TdT activity. The largest TCR beta repertoire, 1.5 million to 2 million clonotypes, was estimated by iCHAO1 for humans, a finding likely attributable to selection by multiple MHC II molecules. Repertoire diversity was not considered directly comparable between humans and mice because human T cells were selected on over 5 MHC II alleles. The lowest clonal inequality scores among all compared groups were observed in most of the three human donors.

The QIAGEN blood and tissue kit was used to extract genomic DNA from sorted cells, and the DNA was quantified on a NanoDrop 1000. Deep sequencing and quantification of TCR alpha and beta chains were performed on the immunoSEQ platform by multiplex PCR of genomic DNA. The authors' analysis ran thus. Annotation of the TCR sequences relied on IMGT gene and region definitions. Out-of-frame rearrangements were used as a proxy for the preselection repertoire and compared with in-frame clonotypes. To estimate repertoire size, the study used the iCHAO1 estimator that comes with the immunoSEQ platform. A Gini index, which is based on the Lorenz curve, was applied to in-frame amino acid clonotypes to measure clonal inequality. The intersect function in the R package tcR was used to count shared clonotypes, while the Jaccard index served to score similarity. Principal component analysis of V, J and V-J usage frequencies was run with the R prcomp function without normalization. Sourced from immuneACCESS, this table was stored by TCRdb with only in-frame sequences that have V and J called. A share of the clones is absent; for the studies checked, an unresolved V gene accounts for under half, and the remainder has no known explanation. That table supplies the V and J calls and clone size; D and trimming were determined from the DNA. This sample comprises tens of thousands of clones, about 93% of them detected only once. The ten largest clones capture around 18% of the sample.

Turning to this clone: Its antigen has not been determined. There are no base qualities to consult, and no much larger clone falls within one base.

Fluorescence-activated cell sorting was used to pull naive CD4 T cells, meaning cells that were CD45RO-negative and CD62L-positive, out of the PBMCs. From each donor, about 50 ml of fresh peripheral blood was taken, and Ficoll density centrifugation was then used to isolate PBMCs. All samples were sorted on a FACSAria III instrument and reached purity above 95%. The sequencing input was naive CD4+ T cells from blood. The cell subset or site label, as the study defines it: CD45RO-negative CD62L-positive naive CD4 T cells. The sequence was obtained from a person in their sixties in good health. The rearrangement joined TRBV2 to TRBJ2-2; 9 middle bases align to TRBD1. CDR3 reads: CASSRDRGDTGELFF. The DNA sequence follows: TGTGCCAGCAGCCGAGACAGGGGGGACACCGGGGAGCTGTTTTTT.